This T cell receptor beta chain was sequenced for a study of cytomegalovirus exposure and HLA in healthy donors. The PCR ran on 60 Vbeta and 13 Jbeta primers. TCRdb's table, derived via immunoSEQ multiplex PCR, lists solely in-frame clones and lacks some. The sample contains about 130,000 clones, about 80% of which appear only once. With 2 bases removed from V and 1 base from J, the gap between germline ends came to 8 bases. Germline V CDR1 and CDR2: MNHEY, SVGAGI. The CDR3 is 14 amino acids. This TCR was recovered from a human donor in good health. Material: PBMCs. V gene TRBV6-5 combines with J gene TRBJ1-1; D unclear. DNA of the CDR3: TGTGCCAGCAGTTACGGTACAGCGAACACTGAAGCTTTCTTT. It translates to CASSYGTANTEAFF.